This TCR beta chain appears in the sequencing data of a study of PD-L1 blockade in urothelial cancer. On the study more broadly: Researchers looked at the blood 3 weeks (second dose) and 6 weeks after treatment began.

With 6 bases clipped from V and 9 bases from J, the junction kept 9 bases outside the gene matches. CDR1 is MNHNS and CDR2 is SASEGT in the germline V gene. The CDR3 loop spans 14 amino acids. As to time point: pretreatment peripheral blood. TCRdb's copy holds only in-frame clones and misses some; the assay was immunoSEQ multiplex PCR. The sample has tens of thousands of clones, about four fifths seen once; the top ten hold around 6%. The sample here was PBMCs, taken around atezolizumab (anti-PD-L1) treatment. The chain combines TRBV6-1 with TRBJ2-1, with 9 bases identical to TRBD1. This receptor was obtained from a man between 65 and 80 years old with urothelial cancer. The CDR3 DNA follows: TGTGCCAGCAGCCGGGACAGGGATTTTGGTGAGCAGTTCTTC. This encodes CASSRDRDFGEQFF.